This T cell receptor (beta chain) appears in the sequencing data of a study of T cells after yellow fever vaccination. From the 5' RACE reads, TCRdb called clonotypes with MiXCR, one entry per CDR3 protein. The sample contains 610,000 or so distinct CDR3 sequences, around an eighth of which appear only once. Per the germline V gene, CDR1 is SEHNR and CDR2 is FQNEAQ (reference sequence). V lost 5 bases and J lost 0, with 15 bases in between. The CDR3 spans 16 residues. The source was PBMCs, collected on the day of the yellow fever booster vaccination. V gene TRBV7-9 combines with J gene TRBJ2-3; D gene unclear. This receptor was taken from a man aged 25 to 45 who received the YFV17D yellow fever vaccine. The DNA of the CDR3 is TGTGCCAGCAGCCGCTCGAGGTCAGCTAGCACAGATACGCAGTATTTT. This encodes CASSRSRSASTDTQYF.